The subject of this entry is one T cell receptor beta chain. Its antigen is unidentified. The data were taken from a study of T cell responses to AZD1222 COVID-19 vaccine. Libraries were prepared by immunoSEQ multiplex PCR; TCRdb keeps only in-frame clonotypes and omits some of them. The sample lists 30,000 to 35,000 clones, approximately 90% seen once, with around 10% in the top ten. J lost 3 bases, V lost 0 bases, and 4 bases had no gene match. The CDR3 length is 16 residues. The germline V gene has CDR1 SGHRS and CDR2 YFSETQ. Findings of the study overall: A mostly white British donor set with more females was recruited, and clonal diversity was possibly underestimated. Dominant CD4 TCR responses targeted spike regions 160-218 and 743-854. Just six or seven AZD1222 recipients tested seropositive at baseline.

The source material was peripheral blood, sampled 28 days after the second AZD1222 dose. This sequence originates from an adult who received the AZD1222 COVID-19 vaccine. This chain connects TRBV5-1 to TRBJ2-3; 10 bases are a match to TRBD2. CDR3 sequence: CASSLASGGGTDTQYF. CDR3 bases: TGCGCCAGCAGCTTGGCAAGCGGGGGGGGTACAGATACGCAGTATTTT.